In its sample, the clone carrying this T cell receptor (beta chain) was seen a few times. Its antigen is currently unknown. The entry originates in a study of CD8 T cells in ankylosing spondylitis. Study-level results: Within ankylosing spondylitis blood, a TCR beta motif made up of several highly homologous variants appeared to be characteristic. Disease-linked clones reportedly showed significant enrichment in matched ankylosing spondylitis synovial fluid. CD8+ disease-linked clones were present at relatively low frequencies in blood. Some of the motif variants had earlier been found in reactive arthritis patients' fluid and blood.

For TCR beta, libraries came from quantitative 5'-RACE with molecular barcodes. Using its own MiXCR run on the 5' RACE reads, TCRdb lists one record per CDR3 protein. The sample consists of 670,000 or so distinct CDR3 sequences, 15% to 20% of them appearing once. This receptor was taken from a male donor with ankylosing spondylitis. The sequencing sample was made of blood, either unsorted or a sorted T cell fraction (not recorded which).

CDR3 coding DNA: TGCAGTGCTAGAGTAGCGGGAGGGCCCAACGGGGAGCTGTTTTTT. Translating it yields CSARVAGGPNGELFF. The chain links TRBV20-1 to TRBJ2-2; 11 nucleotides match TRBD2. The CDR3 totals 15 residues. V trimming: 1 base; J trimming: 7 bases; junction bases outside the gene matches: 5. The germline gives CDR1 DFQATT, CDR2 SNEGSKA (reference sequence).